Listed below are T cell receptor beta chains from one sample, sequenced in a study of T cell responses to AZD1222 COVID-19 vaccine. Data came from immunoSEQ multiplex PCR; TCRdb stores just in-frame clones and leaves some out. The repertoire holds approximately 120,000 clones, with more than 75% as singletons. The sample in question was peripheral blood, obtained on day 0 of AZD1222 vaccination. The receptors were sampled from an adult in good health. Both conserved end residues are part of each CDR3. Each record gives: J gene, V gene, clone size, D gene, CDR3 protein, CDR3 DNA. D genes are given only for firm matches. Some rows mark clone size as missing; the rest say once, few, many or name a class of expanded clone.

TRBJ2-1	TRBV9	NA	NA	CASSVKGVYEQFF	TGTGCCAGCAGCGTAAAGGGAGTCTATGAGCAGTTCTTC
TRBJ1-4	TRBV5-4	NA	TRBD1	CASSFSRGPGEKLFF	TGTGCCAGCAGCTTTTCCAGGGGGCCGGGTGAAAAACTGTTTTTT
TRBJ2-2	TRBV12-3/TRBV12-4	NA	NA	CASSSQGRELFF	TGTGCCAGCAGTTCACAGGGTCGGGAGCTGTTTTTT
TRBJ2-1	TRBV10-1	few	NA	CASSTATYNEQFF	TGCGCCAGTTCTACCGCCACCTACAATGAGCAGTTCTTC
TRBJ2-3	TRBV29-1	NA	TRBD2	CSVGSGTWADTQYF	TGCAGCGTTGGGAGCGGGACTTGGGCAGATACGCAGTATTTT
TRBJ2-7	TRBV5-4	NA	TRBD2	CASSLGGGALEQYF	TGTGCCAGCAGCTTGGGCGGGGGGGCGCTAGAGCAGTACTTC
TRBJ1-5	TRBV6-5	NA	NA	CASSPVRNSNQPQHF	TGTGCCAGCAGCCCCGTACGGAATAGCAATCAGCCCCAGCATTTT
TRBJ1-1	TRBV19	NA	NA	CASRPDRWNTEAFF	TGTGCCAGTAGACCGGACCGCTGGAACACTGAAGCTTTCTTT
TRBJ1-3	TRBV18	NA	NA	CASSPPPSGNTIYF	TGTGCCAGCTCACCACCCCCGTCTGGAAACACCATATATTTT
TRBJ1-2	TRBV27	NA	NA	CAKNRGLDYGYTF	TGTGCCAAGAATCGGGGTTTGGACTATGGCTACACCTTC
TRBJ2-7	TRBV9	NA	TRBD2	CASSQTPSGTYEQYF	TGTGCCAGCAGCCAAACTCCTAGCGGGACCTACGAGCAGTACTTC
TRBJ1-6	TRBV7-9	NA	TRBD1	CASSLLGQGESPLHF	TGTGCCAGCAGCTTACTGGGACAGGGAGAATCACCCCTCCACTTT
TRBJ1-5	TRBV29-1	few	NA	CSVGGVNSNQPQHF	TGCAGCGTTGGTGGGGTGAATAGCAATCAGCCCCAGCATTTT
TRBJ2-7	TRBV7-2	once	NA	CASSPGRATGVKQYF	TGTGCCAGCAGCCCCGGACGGGCCACGGGGGTGAAGCAGTACTTC
TRBJ2-3	TRBV19	NA	NA	CASSTYGLAPTDTQYF	TGTGCCAGTAGTACTTATGGACTTGCACCCACAGATACGCAGTATTTT
TRBJ2-1	TRBV5-1	NA	NA	CASSFGSEAYNEQFF	TGCGCCAGCAGCTTCGGCAGCGAAGCCTACAATGAGCAGTTCTTC
TRBJ2-1	TRBV4-3	few	NA	CASSQAGDNEQFF	TGCGCCAGCAGCCAAGCCGGGGACAATGAGCAGTTCTTC
TRBJ1-5	TRBV6-6	NA	NA	CASSLIIDSRHF	TGTGCCAGCAGTCTCATTATTGATTCTAGGCATTTT
TRBJ1-1	TRBV28	NA	NA	CASSPTGFTEAFF	TGTGCCAGCAGTCCTACAGGGTTCACTGAAGCTTTCTTT
TRBJ2-7	TRBV29-1	NA	NA	CSAGASTPYEQYF	TGCAGCGCTGGGGCGAGTACCCCCTACGAGCAGTACTTC
TRBJ2-7	TRBV5-6	NA	TRBD1	CASSLEGTGYLSKQYF	TGTGCCAGCAGCTTGGAAGGGACAGGGTATCTATCGAAGCAGTACTTC
TRBJ2-7	TRBV5-6	NA	NA	CASSPRDGTYEQYF	TGTGCCAGCAGCCCTCGGGACGGCACCTACGAGCAGTACTTC
TRBJ1-1	TRBV19	NA	TRBD1	CASSKEQGEAFF	TGTGCCAGTAGTAAGGAACAGGGGGAAGCTTTCTTT